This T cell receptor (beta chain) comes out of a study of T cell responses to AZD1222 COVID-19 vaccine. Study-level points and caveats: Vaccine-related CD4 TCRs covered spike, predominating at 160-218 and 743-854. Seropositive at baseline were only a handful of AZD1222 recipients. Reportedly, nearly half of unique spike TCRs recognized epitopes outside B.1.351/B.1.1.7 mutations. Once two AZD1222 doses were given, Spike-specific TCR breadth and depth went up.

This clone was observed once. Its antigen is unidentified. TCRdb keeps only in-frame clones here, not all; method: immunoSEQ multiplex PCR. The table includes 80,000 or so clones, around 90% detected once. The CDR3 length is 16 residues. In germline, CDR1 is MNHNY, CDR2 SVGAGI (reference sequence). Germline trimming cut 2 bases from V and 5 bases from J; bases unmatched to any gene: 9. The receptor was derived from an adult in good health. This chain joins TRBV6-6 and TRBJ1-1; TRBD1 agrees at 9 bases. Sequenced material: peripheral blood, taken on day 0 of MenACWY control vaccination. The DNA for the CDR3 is TGTGCCAGCAGTTACCCTTCCGGGACAGGGTATACTGAAGCTTTCTTT. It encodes CASSYPSGTGYTEAFF.